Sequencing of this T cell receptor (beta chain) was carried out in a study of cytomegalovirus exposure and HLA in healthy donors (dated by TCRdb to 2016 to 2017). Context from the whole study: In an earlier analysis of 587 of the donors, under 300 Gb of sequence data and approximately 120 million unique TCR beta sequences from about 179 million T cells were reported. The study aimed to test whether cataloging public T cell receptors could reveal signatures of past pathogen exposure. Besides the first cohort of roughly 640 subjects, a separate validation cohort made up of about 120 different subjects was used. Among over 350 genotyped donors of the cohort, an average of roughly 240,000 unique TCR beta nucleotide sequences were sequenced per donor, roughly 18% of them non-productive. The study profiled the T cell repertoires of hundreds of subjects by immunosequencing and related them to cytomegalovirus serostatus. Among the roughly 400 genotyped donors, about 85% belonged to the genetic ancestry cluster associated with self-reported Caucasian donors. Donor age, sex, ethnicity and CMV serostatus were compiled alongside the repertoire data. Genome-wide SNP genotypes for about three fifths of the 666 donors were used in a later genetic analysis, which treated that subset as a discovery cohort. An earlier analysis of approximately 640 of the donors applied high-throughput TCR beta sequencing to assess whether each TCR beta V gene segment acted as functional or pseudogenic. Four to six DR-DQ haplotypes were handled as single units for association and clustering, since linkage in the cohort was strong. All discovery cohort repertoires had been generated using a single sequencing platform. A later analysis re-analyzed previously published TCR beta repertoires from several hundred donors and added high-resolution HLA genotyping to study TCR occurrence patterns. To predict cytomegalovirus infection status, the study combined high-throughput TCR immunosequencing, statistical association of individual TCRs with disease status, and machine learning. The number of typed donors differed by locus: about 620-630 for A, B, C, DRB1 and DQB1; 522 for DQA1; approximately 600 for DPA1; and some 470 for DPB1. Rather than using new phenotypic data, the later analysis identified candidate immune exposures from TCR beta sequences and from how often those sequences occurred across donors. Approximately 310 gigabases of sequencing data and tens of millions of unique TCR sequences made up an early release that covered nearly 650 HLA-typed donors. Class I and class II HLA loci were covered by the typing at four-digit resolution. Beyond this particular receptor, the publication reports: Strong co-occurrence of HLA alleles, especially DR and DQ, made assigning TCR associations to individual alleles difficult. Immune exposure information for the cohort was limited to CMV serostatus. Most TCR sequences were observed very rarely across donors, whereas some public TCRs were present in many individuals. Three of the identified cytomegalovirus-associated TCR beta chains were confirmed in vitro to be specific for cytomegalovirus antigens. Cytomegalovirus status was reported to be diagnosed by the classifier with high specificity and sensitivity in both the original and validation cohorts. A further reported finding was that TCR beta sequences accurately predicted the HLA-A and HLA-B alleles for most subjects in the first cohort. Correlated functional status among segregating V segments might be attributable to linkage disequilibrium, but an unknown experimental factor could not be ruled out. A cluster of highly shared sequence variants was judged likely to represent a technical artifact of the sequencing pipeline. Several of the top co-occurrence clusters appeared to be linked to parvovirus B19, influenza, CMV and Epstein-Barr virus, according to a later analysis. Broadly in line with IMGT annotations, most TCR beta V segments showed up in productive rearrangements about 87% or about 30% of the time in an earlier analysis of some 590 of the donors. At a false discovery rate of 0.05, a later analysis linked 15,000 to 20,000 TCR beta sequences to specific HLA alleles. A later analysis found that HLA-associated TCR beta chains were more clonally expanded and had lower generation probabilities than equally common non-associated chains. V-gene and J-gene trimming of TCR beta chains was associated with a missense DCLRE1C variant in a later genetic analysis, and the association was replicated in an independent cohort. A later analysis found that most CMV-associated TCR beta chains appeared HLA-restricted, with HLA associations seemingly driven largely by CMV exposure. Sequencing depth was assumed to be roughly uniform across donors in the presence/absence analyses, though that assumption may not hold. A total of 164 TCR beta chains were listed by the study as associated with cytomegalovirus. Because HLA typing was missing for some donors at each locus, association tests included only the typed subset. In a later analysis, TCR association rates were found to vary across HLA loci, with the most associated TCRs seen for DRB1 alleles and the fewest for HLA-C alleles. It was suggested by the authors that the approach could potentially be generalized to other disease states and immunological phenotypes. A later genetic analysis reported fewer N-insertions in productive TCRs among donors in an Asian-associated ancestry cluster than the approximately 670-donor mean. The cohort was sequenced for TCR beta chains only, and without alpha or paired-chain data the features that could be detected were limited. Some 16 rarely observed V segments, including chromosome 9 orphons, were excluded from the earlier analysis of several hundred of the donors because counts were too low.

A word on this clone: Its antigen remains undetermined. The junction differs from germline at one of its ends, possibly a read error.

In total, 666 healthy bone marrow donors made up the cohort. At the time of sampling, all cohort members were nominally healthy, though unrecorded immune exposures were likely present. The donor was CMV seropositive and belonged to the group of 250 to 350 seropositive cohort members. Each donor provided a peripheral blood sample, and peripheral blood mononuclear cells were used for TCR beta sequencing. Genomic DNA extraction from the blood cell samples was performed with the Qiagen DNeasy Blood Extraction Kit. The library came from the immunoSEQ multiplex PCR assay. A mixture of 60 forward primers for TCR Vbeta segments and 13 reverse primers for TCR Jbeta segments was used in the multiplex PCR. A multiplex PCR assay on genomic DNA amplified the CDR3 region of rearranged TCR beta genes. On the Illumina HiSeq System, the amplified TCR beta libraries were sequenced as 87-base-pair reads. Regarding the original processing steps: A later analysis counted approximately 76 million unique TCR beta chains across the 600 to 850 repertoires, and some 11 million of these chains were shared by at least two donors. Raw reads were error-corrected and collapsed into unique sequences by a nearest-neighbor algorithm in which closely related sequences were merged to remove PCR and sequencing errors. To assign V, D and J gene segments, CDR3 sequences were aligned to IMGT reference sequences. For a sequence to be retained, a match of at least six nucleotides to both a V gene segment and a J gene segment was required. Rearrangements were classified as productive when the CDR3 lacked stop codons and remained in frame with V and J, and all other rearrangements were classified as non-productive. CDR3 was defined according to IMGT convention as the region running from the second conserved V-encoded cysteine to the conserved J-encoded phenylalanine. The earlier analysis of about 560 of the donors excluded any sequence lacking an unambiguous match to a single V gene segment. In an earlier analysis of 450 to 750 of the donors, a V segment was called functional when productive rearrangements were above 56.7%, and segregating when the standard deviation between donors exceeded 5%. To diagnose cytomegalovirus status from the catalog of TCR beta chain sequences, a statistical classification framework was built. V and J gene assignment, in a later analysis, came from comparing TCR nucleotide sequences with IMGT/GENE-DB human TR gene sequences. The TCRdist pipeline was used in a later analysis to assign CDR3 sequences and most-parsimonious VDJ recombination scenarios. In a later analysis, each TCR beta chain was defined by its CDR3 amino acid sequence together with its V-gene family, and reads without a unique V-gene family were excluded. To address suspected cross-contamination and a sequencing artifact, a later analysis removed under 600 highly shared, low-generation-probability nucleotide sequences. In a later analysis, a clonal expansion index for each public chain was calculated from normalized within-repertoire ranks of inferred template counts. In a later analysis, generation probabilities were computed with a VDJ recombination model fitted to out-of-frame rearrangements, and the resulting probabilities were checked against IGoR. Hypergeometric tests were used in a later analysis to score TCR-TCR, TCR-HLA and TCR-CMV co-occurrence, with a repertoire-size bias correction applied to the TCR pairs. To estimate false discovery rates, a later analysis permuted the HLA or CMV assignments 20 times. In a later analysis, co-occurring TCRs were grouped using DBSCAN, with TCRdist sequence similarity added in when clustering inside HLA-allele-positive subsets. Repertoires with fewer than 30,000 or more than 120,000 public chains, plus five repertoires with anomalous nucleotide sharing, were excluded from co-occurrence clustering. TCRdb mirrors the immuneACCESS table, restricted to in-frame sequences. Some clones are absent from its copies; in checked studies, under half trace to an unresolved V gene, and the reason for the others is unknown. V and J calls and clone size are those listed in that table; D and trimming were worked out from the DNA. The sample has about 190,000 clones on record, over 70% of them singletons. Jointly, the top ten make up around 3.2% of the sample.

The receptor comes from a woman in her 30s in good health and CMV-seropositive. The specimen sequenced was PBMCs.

The CDR3: CAGSFRATNEKLFF. The DNA sequence reads TGTGCCGGCAGCTTTCGTGCAACTAATGAAAAACTGTTTTTT. The chain employs TRBV5-8 and TRBJ1-4; the D segment cannot be called with confidence. The germline V gene yields SGHTS for CDR1 and YDEGEE for CDR2. Taken from cysteine to phenylalanine, the CDR3 has 14 residues. The kept DNA is CDR3 alone, 42 bases in frame from the first base.